This entry describes one T cell receptor beta chain. Its specificity is not known. The sample belongs to a study of a mutant IDH1 vaccine in newly diagnosed glioma. About the study: Former treatment meant radiotherapy, temozolomide, or both; the majority had gotten both.

Produced via immunoSEQ multiplex PCR; TCRdb's table is partial and in-frame only. The table records about 65,000 clones, approximately 84% of them present only once. Time point given: week 23, last vaccination. Each dose of the vaccine consisted of 300 ug of mutant IDH1 20-mer peptide, with topical imiquimod. General observations from the study: Any relationship between pseudoprogression and changes in top peripheral T cell clonotypes seemed absent.

CDR1 and CDR2 from the germline V gene are SGHDN and FVKESK. This CDR3 is built from 15 residues. Trimming took off 0 bases at V and 4 bases at J, with 9 bases between the two ends. V and J are TRBV14 and TRBJ1-4; D unclear. The clonotype was recovered from a man aged 25-45 years with glioma. The sample here was PBMCs, taken from a glioma patient whose treatment included an IDH1 peptide vaccine. The CDR3 sequence is CASSQDSRNNEKLFF. The CDR3 bases are TGTGCCAGCAGCCAAGATTCAAGGAATAATGAAAAACTGTTTTTT.